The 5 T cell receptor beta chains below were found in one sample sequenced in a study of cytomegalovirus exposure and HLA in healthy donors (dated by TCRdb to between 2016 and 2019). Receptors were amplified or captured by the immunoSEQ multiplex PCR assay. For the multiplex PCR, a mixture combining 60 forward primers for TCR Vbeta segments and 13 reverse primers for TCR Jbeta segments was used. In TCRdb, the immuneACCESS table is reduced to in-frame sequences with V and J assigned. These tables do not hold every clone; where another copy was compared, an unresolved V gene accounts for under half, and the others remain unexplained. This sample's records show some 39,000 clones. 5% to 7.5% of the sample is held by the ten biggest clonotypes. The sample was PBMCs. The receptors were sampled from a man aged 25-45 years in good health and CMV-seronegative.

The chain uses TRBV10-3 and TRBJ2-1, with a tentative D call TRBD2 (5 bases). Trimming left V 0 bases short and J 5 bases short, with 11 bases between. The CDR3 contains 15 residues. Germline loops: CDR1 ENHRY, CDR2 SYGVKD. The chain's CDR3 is CAISESGGPNNEQFF. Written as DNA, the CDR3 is TGTGCCATCAGTGAGTCAGGAGGCCCCAACAATGAGCAGTTCTTC.

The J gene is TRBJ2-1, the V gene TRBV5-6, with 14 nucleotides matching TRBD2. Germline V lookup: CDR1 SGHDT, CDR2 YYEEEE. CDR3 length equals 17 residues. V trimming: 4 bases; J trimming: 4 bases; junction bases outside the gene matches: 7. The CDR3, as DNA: TGTGCCAGCAGCGGCCGGACTAGCGGGGGGCTATACAATGAGCAGTTCTTC. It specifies CASSGRTSGGLYNEQFF.

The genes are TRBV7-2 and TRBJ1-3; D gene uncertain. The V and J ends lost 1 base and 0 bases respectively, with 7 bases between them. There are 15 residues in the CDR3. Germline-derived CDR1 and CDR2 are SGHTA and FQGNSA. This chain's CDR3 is CASSLVQASGNTIYF. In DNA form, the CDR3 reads TGTGCCAGCAGCTTAGTTCAGGCCTCTGGAAACACCATATATTTT.

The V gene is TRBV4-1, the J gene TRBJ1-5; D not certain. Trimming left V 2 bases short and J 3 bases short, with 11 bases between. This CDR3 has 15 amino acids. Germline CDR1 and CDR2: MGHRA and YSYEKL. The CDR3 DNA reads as TGCGCCAGCAGCCAATTTGAGGGCGTCAATCAGCCCCAGCATTTT. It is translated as CASSQFEGVNQPQHF.

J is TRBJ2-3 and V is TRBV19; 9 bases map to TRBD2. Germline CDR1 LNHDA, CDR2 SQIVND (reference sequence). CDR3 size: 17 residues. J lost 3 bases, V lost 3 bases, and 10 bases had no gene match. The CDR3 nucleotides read TGTGCCAGTAGTATGACCGGTAGCGGGGGAGGGACAGATACGCAGTATTTT. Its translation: CASSMTGSGGGTDTQYF.